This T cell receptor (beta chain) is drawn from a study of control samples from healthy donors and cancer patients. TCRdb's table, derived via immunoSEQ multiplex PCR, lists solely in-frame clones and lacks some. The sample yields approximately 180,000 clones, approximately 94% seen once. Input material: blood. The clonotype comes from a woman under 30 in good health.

DNA of the CDR3: TGTGCCAGCAGGCAGCCCACGGGGACAGGCTACACCTTC. Its protein product is CASRQPTGTGYTF. The chain joins TRBV4-2 to TRBJ1-2; tentative D call: TRBD1 (6 bases). The CDR3 sequence is 13 residues long. Germline V gene sequence: CDR1 LGHNA, CDR2 YNFKEQ. V was pared by 6 bases and J by 8 bases, with 16 bases between.